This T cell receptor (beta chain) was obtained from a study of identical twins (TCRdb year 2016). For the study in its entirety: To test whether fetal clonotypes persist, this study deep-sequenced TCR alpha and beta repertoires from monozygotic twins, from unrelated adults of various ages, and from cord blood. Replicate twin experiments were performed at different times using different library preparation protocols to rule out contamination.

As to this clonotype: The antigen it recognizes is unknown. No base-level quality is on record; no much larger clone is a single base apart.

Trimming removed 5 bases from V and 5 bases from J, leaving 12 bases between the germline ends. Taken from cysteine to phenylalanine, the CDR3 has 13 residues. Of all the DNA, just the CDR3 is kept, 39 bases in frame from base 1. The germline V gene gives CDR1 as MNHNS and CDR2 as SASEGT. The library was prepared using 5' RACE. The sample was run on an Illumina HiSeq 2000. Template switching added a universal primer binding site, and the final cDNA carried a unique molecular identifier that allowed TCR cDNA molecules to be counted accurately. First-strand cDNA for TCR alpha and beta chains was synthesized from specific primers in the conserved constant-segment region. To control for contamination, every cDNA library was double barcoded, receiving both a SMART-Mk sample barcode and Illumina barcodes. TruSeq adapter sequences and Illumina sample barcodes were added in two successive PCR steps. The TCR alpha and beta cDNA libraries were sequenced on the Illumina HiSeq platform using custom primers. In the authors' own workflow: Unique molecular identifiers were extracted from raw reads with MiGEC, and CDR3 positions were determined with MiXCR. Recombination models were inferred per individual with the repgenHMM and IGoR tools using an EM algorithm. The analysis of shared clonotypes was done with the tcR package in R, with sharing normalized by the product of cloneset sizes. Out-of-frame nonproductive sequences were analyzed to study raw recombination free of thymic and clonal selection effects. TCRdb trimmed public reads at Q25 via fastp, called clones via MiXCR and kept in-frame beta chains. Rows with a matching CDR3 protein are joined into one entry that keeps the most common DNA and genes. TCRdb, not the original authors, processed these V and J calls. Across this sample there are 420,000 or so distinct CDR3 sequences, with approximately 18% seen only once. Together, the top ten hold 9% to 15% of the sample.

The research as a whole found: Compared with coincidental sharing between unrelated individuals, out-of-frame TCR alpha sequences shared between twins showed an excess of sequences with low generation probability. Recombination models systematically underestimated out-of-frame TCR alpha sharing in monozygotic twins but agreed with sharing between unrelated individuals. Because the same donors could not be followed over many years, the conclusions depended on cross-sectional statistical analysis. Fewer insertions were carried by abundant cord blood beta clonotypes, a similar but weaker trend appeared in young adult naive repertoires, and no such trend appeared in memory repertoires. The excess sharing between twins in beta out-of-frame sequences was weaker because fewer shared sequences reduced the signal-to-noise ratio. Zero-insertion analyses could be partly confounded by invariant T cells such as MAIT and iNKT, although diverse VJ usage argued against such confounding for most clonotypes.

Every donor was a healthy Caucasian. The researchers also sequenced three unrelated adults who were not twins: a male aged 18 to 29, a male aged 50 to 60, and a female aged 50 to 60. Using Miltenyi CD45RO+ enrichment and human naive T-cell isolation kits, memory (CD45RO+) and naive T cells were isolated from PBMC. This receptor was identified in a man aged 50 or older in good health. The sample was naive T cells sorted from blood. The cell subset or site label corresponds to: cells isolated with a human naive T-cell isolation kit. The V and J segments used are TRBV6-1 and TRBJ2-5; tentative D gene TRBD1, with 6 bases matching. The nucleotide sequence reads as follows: TGTGCCAGCAGTCGGACAGTTGAGGAGACCCAGTACTTC. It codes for CASSRTVEETQYF.